What follows are 30 T cell receptor beta chains derived from one specimen sequenced in a study of blood T cell repertoires in COVID-19. Data came from immunoSEQ multiplex PCR; TCRdb stores just in-frame clones and leaves some out. The sample lists roughly 120,000 clones; roughly 87% were seen once. Sequenced input: peripheral blood. These receptors were collected from a human donor in a cohort sampled during active COVID-19.

The chain uses TRBV9 and TRBJ1-1; a weak D match, TRBD1 (6 bases). Trimming shortened V by 4 bases and J by 2 bases, and 15 bases separated the two germline ends. The CDR3 sequence is 15 residues long. Germline V CDR1 and CDR2: SGDLS, YYNGEE. This chain's CDR3 is CASSTSVGANTEAFF. Here the CDR3 DNA reads TGTGCCAGCAGCACTAGTGTGGGGGCTAACACTGAAGCTTTCTTT.

This clone occurred a few times. This rearrangement joins TRBV5-4 to TRBJ2-2; no clear D. The CDR3 has 14 amino acids. CDR1 SGHNT and CDR2 YYREEE come from the germline V gene (reference sequence). Between the trimmed V and J ends, which lost 4 bases and 9 bases, there was a span of 16 bases. The CDR3 sequence is CASSLRQDHRELFF. DNA for the CDR3: TGTGCCAGCAGCCTGAGACAAGACCACCGGGAGCTGTTTTTT.

The V call is TRBV6-5, the J call TRBJ2-1, with 9 bases that match TRBD2. V lost 4 bases and J lost 9; bases outside the gene matches: 10. The germline CDR1 and CDR2 sequences are MNHEY and SVGAGI. CDR3 length: 15 residues. The CDR3 DNA reads TGTGCCAGCAGTTCATTGGCGGGGGGGCTTGTTGAGCAGTTCTTC. It encodes CASSSLAGGLVEQFF.

The chain links TRBV6-5 to TRBJ2-5; 9 nucleotides line up with TRBD2. Germline CDR1 MNHEY, CDR2 SVGAGI. V lost 3 bases and J lost 4; bases outside the gene matches: 3. The CDR3 is made up of 14 amino acids. The CDR3 nucleotides are TGTGCCAGCAGTTATAAAGCGGGGGGAGAGACCCAGTACTTC. Its translation: CASSYKAGGETQYF.

The V and J genes are TRBV29-1 and TRBJ2-1; possible D gene TRBD1, 6 bases. Germline loops: CDR1 SQVTM, CDR2 ANQGSEA. Trimming pared 7 bases from V and 6 bases from J, leaving 16 bases between. This CDR3 has 13 residues. CDR3 amino acids: CSACWTVFNEQFF. The DNA for the CDR3 is TGCAGCGCCTGTTGGACAGTATTCAATGAGCAGTTCTTC.

This clone was counted only a few times. Here the CDR3 DNA reads TGCGCCAGCAGCTTGGAAGGGGGCAATCAGCCCCAGCATTTT. Its protein product is CASSLEGGNQPQHF. The rearrangement joins TRBV5-1 to TRBJ1-5, with D perhaps TRBD1 (5 bases). Germline V gene data show CDR1 as SGHRS and CDR2 as YFSETQ. V dropped 0 bases and J dropped 2 bases, with 6 bases sitting between them. This CDR3 contains 14 residues.

As DNA, the CDR3 is TGTGCCAGCAGCGCAGCAAGACAGTGTTCCTACGAGCAGTACTTC. It is translated as CASSAARQCSYEQYF. V is TRBV21-1 and J is TRBJ2-7; the listed D gene, TRBD1, was not tested against the DNA. TRBV21-1 is a listed pseudogene. CDR3 length equals 15 residues.

The chain links TRBV5-1 to TRBJ2-2, with D tentatively TRBD1 (5 bases). CDR3 length: 15 residues. Trimming left V 4 bases short and J 1 base short, with 11 bases between. Germline V CDR1 and CDR2: SGHRS, YFSETQ. DNA of the CDR3: TGCGCCAGCAGCGTGACAGAAAAGAACACCGGGGAGCTGTTTTTT. It translates to CASSVTEKNTGELFF. Based on the CDR3 plus reference TRBV5-1 and TRBJ2-2, the full variable domain is KAGVTQTPRYLIKTRGQQVTLSCSPISGHRSVSWYQQTPGQGLQFLFEYFSETQRNKGNFPGRFSGRQFSNSRSEMNVSTLELGDSALYLCASSVTEKNTGELFFGEGSRLTVL.

The chain uses TRBV28 and TRBJ2-1, with 8 positions matching TRBD1. Looked up from germline, CDR1 is MDHEN and CDR2 is SYDVKM. The CDR3 has 10 residues. The CDR3 DNA reads TGTGCTTGGGGACAGGCTAAGCAGTTCTTC. Protein: CAWGQAKQFF.

This rearrangement joins TRBV15 to TRBJ2-7; D gene ambiguous. The V end was cut by 2 bases, the J end by 3 bases, with 8 bases between. The CDR3 length is 13 residues. The germline gives CDR1 LNHNV, CDR2 YYDKDF (reference sequence). Written as DNA, the CDR3 is TGTGCCACCAGCAGAAGTCGACTCTACGAGCAGTACTTC. Its translation: CATSRSRLYEQYF.

CDR3 residues: CASRPRTGGGLNIQYF. CDR3 DNA sequence: TGTGCCAGCAGGCCCCGGACAGGGGGCGGGTTAAACATTCAGTACTTC. The rearrangement uses TRBV2 and TRBJ2-4, with 11 bases aligning to TRBD1. With 6 bases clipped from V and 6 bases from J, the junction kept 10 bases outside the gene matches. The CDR3 loop spans 16 amino acids. Germline CDR1 SNHLY, CDR2 FYNNEI.

V and J are TRBV7-9 and TRBJ1-1, with a tentative D call TRBD1 (6 bases). The CDR3 runs to 13 residues. CDR1 SEHNR and CDR2 FQNEAQ come from the germline V gene (reference sequence). Deletions cut 7 bases from V and 1 base from J, with 10 bases between. The CDR3 here is CASILGANTEAFF. CDR3 sequence (DNA): TGTGCCAGCATCTTGGGGGCGAACACTGAAGCTTTCTTT.

V gene TRBV10-3 combines with J gene TRBJ1-1; D is ambiguous. V was cut by 2 bases and J by 4 bases, with 8 bases left in between. The CDR3 is 13 residues long. Germline CDR1 ENHRY, CDR2 SYGVKD. CDR3 in DNA: TGTGCCATCAGTGAGGGCGGCGGCACTGAAGCTTTCTTT. It yields the protein CAISEGGGTEAFF.

The chain combines TRBV28 with TRBJ1-6; D is perhaps TRBD1 (5 bases). The CDR3 extends over 13 amino acids. The ends were cut back, 10 bases at V and 7 bases at J, with 14 bases in the middle. CDR1 MDHEN and CDR2 SYDVKM come from the germline V gene. This CDR3 is CATPDRENSPLHF. The DNA for the CDR3 is TGTGCCACCCCTGACAGAGAGAATTCACCCCTCCACTTT.

The chain uses TRBV3-1 (or the pseudogene TRBV3-2) and TRBJ2-3; TRBD1 matches 10 bases. Germline V gene sequence: CDR1 LGHDT, CDR2 YNNKEL (reference sequence). This CDR3 is 15 amino acids long. The V gene end was trimmed by 3 bases and the J gene end by 3 bases; junction bases not matched to a gene: 3. The DNA for the CDR3 is TGTGCCAGCAGCCACGACAGGGGGCAGACAGATACGCAGTATTTT. Residues: CASSHDRGQTDTQYF.

The V call is TRBV10-3, the J call TRBJ2-7; 7 positions match TRBD2. In germline, CDR1 is ENHRY, CDR2 SYGVKD. This CDR3 has 13 residues. J gave up 6 bases and V 2 bases, and 4 bases lay outside the gene matches. CDR3 coding DNA: TGTGCCATCAGTGAGACTAGCGAAGCCGAGCAGTACTTC. This sequence encodes CAISETSEAEQYF.

V usage is TRBV7-9 and J usage is TRBJ2-2; 10 bases line up with TRBD2. The CDR3 contains 16 residues. The V gene's germline CDR1 is SEHNR and CDR2 FQNEAQ (reference sequence). The ends lost 6 bases at V and 2 bases at J; junction bases unmatched: 6. DNA of the CDR3: TGTGCCAGCAGGGAAGGGACTAGCGTCAACACCGGGGAGCTGTTTTTT. It is translated as CASREGTSVNTGELFF.

V usage is TRBV9 and J usage is TRBJ1-6; possibly TRBD1 for D (6 bases). The germline V and J ends were trimmed by 2 bases and 0 bases, with 9 bases remaining between them. The CDR3 length is 16 residues. Looked up from germline, CDR1 is SGDLS and CDR2 is YYNGEE. In DNA, the CDR3 is TGTGCCAGCAGCGTTACAGGGAGCTCCTATAATTCACCCCTCCACTTT. Translating gives CASSVTGSSYNSPLHF.

The rearrangement links TRBV3-1 (or the pseudogene TRBV3-2) to TRBJ2-3; 7 bases are a match to TRBD2. Losses at the gene ends were 4 bases for V and 3 bases for J; bases not matched to a gene: 7. Germline V gene sequence: CDR1 LGHDT, CDR2 YNNKEL (reference sequence). The CDR3 is made up of 15 amino acids. Written as DNA, the CDR3 is TGTGCCAGCAGCCCCCGTACTAGCGAGACAGATACGCAGTATTTT. It translates to CASSPRTSETDTQYF.

The chain joins TRBV6-1 to TRBJ2-3; 7 bases map to TRBD2. Germline V gene data show CDR1 as MNHNS and CDR2 as SASEGT. The V and J ends lost 0 bases and 2 bases, in that order; junction bases with no gene match: 2. This CDR3 is built from 15 residues. The CDR3 sequence: CASSEAGGYTDTQYF. The CDR3 coding sequence is TGTGCCAGCAGTGAAGCGGGGGGGTACACAGATACGCAGTATTTT.

The chain combines TRBV3-1 (or the pseudogene TRBV3-2) with TRBJ2-4; D remains unclear. This CDR3 has 14 amino acids. The germline CDR1 and CDR2 sequences are LGHDT and YNNKEL (reference sequence). V lost 1 base to trimming and J lost 0 bases, with 4 bases between them. In nucleotides, the CDR3 is TGTGCCAGCAGCCAAGGTAGAGCCAAAAACATTCAGTACTTC. It yields the protein CASSQGRAKNIQYF.

This clone has more than one count but fewer than ten. The chain is built from TRBV11-2 and TRBJ2-1; TRBD1 matches 8 bases. V dropped 1 base and J dropped 7; count of bases not matched to a gene: 18. The CDR3 length is 19 residues. Germline V CDR1 and CDR2: SGHAT, FQNNGV. The chain's CDR3 is CASSLVGGQPGQVTNEQFF. The CDR3 coding sequence is TGTGCCAGCAGCTTAGTTGGGGGCCAACCGGGACAGGTAACTAATGAGCAGTTCTTC.

The chain has TRBV5-1 and TRBJ2-5, with TRBD1 matching over 10 bases. V was pared by 0 bases and J by 5 bases, with 10 bases of the junction left unmatched. Germline CDR1 is SGHRS and CDR2 is YFSETQ. This CDR3 has 17 residues. The DNA of the CDR3 is TGCGCCAGCAGCTTGGTCCTGGGGACAGGGGAAGTGGAGACCCAGTACTTC. This codes for CASSLVLGTGEVETQYF.

CDR3 in amino acids: CASSFFPGQGSEQYF. CDR3 sequence (DNA): TGTGCCAGCAGCTTCTTTCCGGGACAGGGTTCCGAGCAGTACTTC. V and J are TRBV7-2 and TRBJ2-7; 9 bases align to TRBD1. CDR1 SGHTA and CDR2 FQGNSA come from the germline V gene. CDR3 length: 15 residues. Trimming at V came to 3 bases and at J to 6 bases, leaving 9 bases not matched to a gene. The full variable domain, with the rest looked up from reference TRBV7-2 and TRBJ2-7, is GAGVSQSPSNKVTEKGKDVELRCDPISGHTALYWYRQSLGQGLEFLIYFQGNSAPDKSGLPSDRFSAERTGGSVSTLTIQRTQQEDSAVYLCASSFFPGQGSEQYFGPGTRLTVT.

As DNA, the CDR3 is TGCGCCAGCAGCATCGAGGACAGGGATGGCTACACCTTC. This sequence encodes CASSIEDRDGYTF. The V gene is TRBV4-1, the J gene TRBJ1-2, with TRBD1 identical over 8 bases. V lost 5 bases and J lost 6; bases outside the gene matches: 5. Germline V gene data show CDR1 as MGHRA and CDR2 as YSYEKL. This CDR3 is built from 13 residues.

The DNA for the CDR3 is TGCGCCAGCAGCCCCACAAGGGAGGGGCTGCATGGCTACACCTTC. Translated: CASSPTREGLHGYTF. V is TRBV4-1 and J is TRBJ1-2, with D tentatively TRBD1 (5 bases). Germline V CDR1 and CDR2: MGHRA, YSYEKL. The CDR3 length is 15 residues. Deletions cut 4 bases from V and 6 bases from J, with 18 bases between.

The CDR3 region has the DNA TGCAGCGTTGAACCCTTTGATAGCGGGACTGGGGAGACCCAGTACTTC. This encodes CSVEPFDSGTGETQYF. The V call is TRBV29-1, the J call TRBJ2-5, with 8 positions matching TRBD2. CDR3 length: 16 amino acids. Germline lookup yields CDR1 SQVTM and CDR2 ANQGSEA. V shed 2 bases, J shed 5 bases, and the junction held 13 bases outside the gene matches.

The V gene is TRBV10-1, the J gene TRBJ1-1; D call uncertain. V was pared by 3 bases and J by 0 bases, with 11 bases between. Looked up from germline, CDR1 is WNHNN and CDR2 is SYGVQD (reference sequence). The CDR3 contains 15 residues. The CDR3 nucleotides read TGCGCCAGCAGTGACACGACATCGATGAACACTGAAGCTTTCTTT. This translates into CASSDTTSMNTEAFF.

This clone was counted between two and nine times. The rearrangement links TRBV15 to TRBJ2-1, with TRBD1 matching over 10 bases. Unmatched junction bases numbered 7, after V lost 5 bases and J lost 15 bases. The CDR3 loop spans 12 amino acids. Germline assignment: CDR1 LNHNV and CDR2 YYDKDF (reference sequence). The CDR3 region has the DNA TGTGCCACCAGCGGGACAGGGGCCGTCTGGTTCTTC. Translating gives CATSGTGAVWFF.

The rearrangement joins TRBV6-5 to TRBJ2-7, with a weak D call TRBD1 (5 bases). The CDR3 has 15 amino acids. V was pared by 6 bases and J by 3 bases, with 18 bases between. Germline CDR1 and CDR2: MNHEY and SVGAGI. The CDR3 sequence: CASSRSDGQHYEQYF. CDR3 sequence (DNA): TGTGCCAGCAGCCGATCGGACGGACAACACTACGAGCAGTACTTC.